This TCR beta chain was obtained from a study of blood T cell repertoires in COVID-19. On the study more broadly: From the United States, Italy and Spain came samples of acute and convalescent COVID-19. From T cells, B-cell-depleted T cells, or PBMCs came the material, which was cDNA or gDNA.

Under the authors' procedure: Amplification with reference gene primers provided the estimates of nucleated cell counts. Only in-frame clones appear in the TCRdb table, and some are missing; sequencing was by immunoSEQ multiplex PCR. V and J calls plus clone size are reproduced from that table; the DNA served to infer D and trimming. The repertoire includes 30,000 to 40,000 clones, roughly 88% of them detected once, and approximately 20% sits in the top ten. Germline V lookup: CDR1 SGHRS, CDR2 YFSETQ. The CDR3 runs to 15 residues. V lost 7 bases, J lost 8 bases, and 15 bases stayed unmatched. The source of this sequence is a man older than 75 with acute or convalescent COVID-19. The chain joins TRBV5-1 to TRBJ1-2, with TRBD1 matching over 9 bases. The sequenced sample was peripheral blood. CDR3 nucleotides: TGCGCCAGCTGGGATCCGGACAGGGGAAATGCGGGCTACACCTTC. It yields the protein CASWDPDRGNAGYTF.